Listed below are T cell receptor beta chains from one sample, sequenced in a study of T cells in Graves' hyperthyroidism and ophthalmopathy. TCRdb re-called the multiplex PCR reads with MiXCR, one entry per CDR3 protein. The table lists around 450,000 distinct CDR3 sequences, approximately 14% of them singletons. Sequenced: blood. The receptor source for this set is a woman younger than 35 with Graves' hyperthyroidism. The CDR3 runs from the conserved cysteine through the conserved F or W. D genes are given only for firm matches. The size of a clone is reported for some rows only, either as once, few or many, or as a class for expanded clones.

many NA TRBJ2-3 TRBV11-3 TGTGCCAGCAGCCCCCTGGGAGCGGATACGCAGTATTTT CASSPLGADTQYF
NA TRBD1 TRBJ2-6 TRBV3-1 TGTGCCAGCAGCCGAAATGGGGGACAGCCCTCTGGGGCCAACGTCCTGACTTTC CASSRNGGQPSGANVLTF
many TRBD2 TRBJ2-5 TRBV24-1 TGTGCCACCAGTGCCACAGGGACTAGCGGAGCCCGACCCCTCCTGCAAGAGACCCAGTACTTC CATSATGTSGARPLLQETQYF
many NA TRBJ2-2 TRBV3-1 TGTGCCAGCAGACTACAGGGAAAGTGGGACACCGGGGAGCTGTTTTTT CASRLQGKWDTGELFF
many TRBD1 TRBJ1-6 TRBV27 TGTGCCAGCAGTTCGACGGGACAGTATAATTCACCCCTCCACTTT CASSSTGQYNSPLHF
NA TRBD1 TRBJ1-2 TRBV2 TGTGCCAGCAGTGAGGCCGGGACAGGGACTAGTGGCTACACCTTC CASSEAGTGTSGYTF
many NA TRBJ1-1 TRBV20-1 TGCAGTGCTAGAGGATCCACCAGGGGTTATGACACTGAAGCTTTCTTT CSARGSTRGYDTEAFF
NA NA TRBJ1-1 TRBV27 TGTGCCAGCAGTTTTTTCGGGAGCTCCACTGAAGCTTTCTTT CASSFFGSSTEAFF
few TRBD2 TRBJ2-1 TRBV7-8 TGTGCCAGCAGCGCCCGGGGAGCGGGAGTCACTGGTTTTAGCAATGAGCAGTTCTTC CASSARGAGVTGFSNEQFF
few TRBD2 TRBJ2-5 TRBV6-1 TGTGCCAGCCCCCCGGGACTAGGACTTCGGACCCAGTACTTC CASPPGLGLRTQYF
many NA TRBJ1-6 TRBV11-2 TGTGCCAGCAGCTTAGGGACCGGGCTTTCACCCCTCCACTTT CASSLGTGLSPLHF
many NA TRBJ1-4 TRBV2 TGTGCCAGCAGTCTTACAGCTCAGCAAAAACTGTTTTTT CASSLTAQQKLFF
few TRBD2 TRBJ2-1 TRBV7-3 TGTGCCAGCAGCCGGACTAGCGGGGAGTCTGAGCAGTTCTTC CASSRTSGESEQFF
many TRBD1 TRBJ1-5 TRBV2 TGTGCCAGCAGTGAAACACCGGGACAGGCTCAGCCCCAGCATTTT CASSETPGQAQPQHF
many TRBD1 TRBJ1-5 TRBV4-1 TGCGCCAGCAGCCTGAACAGGGGCCGGGATCAGCCCCAGCATTTT CASSLNRGRDQPQHF
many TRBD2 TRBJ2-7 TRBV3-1 TGTGCCAGCCGCTTGACTAGCGGGAGCTACGAGCAGTACTTC CASRLTSGSYEQYF
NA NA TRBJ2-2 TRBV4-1 TGCGCCAGCAGCCAGATCCCCGGGGAGCTGTTTTTT CASSQIPGELFF
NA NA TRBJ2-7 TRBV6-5 TGTGCCAGCAGTTACTCTGGACAATACTACGAGCAGTACTTC CASSYSGQYYEQYF
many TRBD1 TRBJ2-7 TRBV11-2 TGTGCCAGCAGCTGGGCAGGGGGCGTCTACGAGCAGTACTTC CASSWAGGVYEQYF
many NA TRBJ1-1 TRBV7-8 TGTGCCAGCAGCTTAGTAGGGAGGCCTGAAGCTTTCTTT CASSLVGRPEAFF
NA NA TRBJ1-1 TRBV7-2 TGTGCCAGCAGCCCCCTGGGTGACGGGAACACTGAAGCTTTCTTT CASSPLGDGNTEAFF
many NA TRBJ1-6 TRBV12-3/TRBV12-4 TGTGCCAGCAGTTTAAGGCCTCTTTTAGGAGGGCGTAATTCACCCCTCCACTTT CASSLRPLLGGRNSPLHF
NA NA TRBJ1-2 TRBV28 TGTGCCAGCAGTCCTTCAGGGTCCTATGGCTACACCTTC CASSPSGSYGYTF
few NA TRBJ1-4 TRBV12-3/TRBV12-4 TGTGCCAGCAGTTCCGGGACAAACCATGAAAAACTGTTTTTT CASSSGTNHEKLFF
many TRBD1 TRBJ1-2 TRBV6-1 TGTGCCAGCAGGAGACAGGGAGACTATGGCTACACCTTC CASRRQGDYGYTF
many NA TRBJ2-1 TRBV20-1 TGCAGTGCCCAACCCCGGCGGGATACCTACAATGAGCAGTTCTTC CSAQPRRDTYNEQFF
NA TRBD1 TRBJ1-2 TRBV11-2 TGTGCCAGCAGCTTAGATCGGATTCGGAGGGGGCTTAGGGGCTGCACCTTC CASSLDRIRRGLRGCTF
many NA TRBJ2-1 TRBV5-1 TGCGCCAGCAGCTTCAGGTCACAAAGTGGTGAGCAGTTCTTC CASSFRSQSGEQFF
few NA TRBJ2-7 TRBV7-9 TGTGCCAGCAGCCCCAGCTTATATGAGCAGTACTTC CASSPSLYEQYF
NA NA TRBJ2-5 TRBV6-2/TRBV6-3 TGTGCCAGCAGTTACTTTAACCAAGAGACCCAGTACTTC CASSYFNQETQYF
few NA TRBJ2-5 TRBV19 TGTGCCAGTAGTATAGCTGGCAGAAACAGAGAGACCCAGTACTTC CASSIAGRNRETQYF
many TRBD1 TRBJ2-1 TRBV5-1 TGCGCCAGCAGCTTGTGGGGCCCCTTGTGGGCAGGGGGCTACAATGAGCAGTTCTTC CASSLWGPLWAGGYNEQFF
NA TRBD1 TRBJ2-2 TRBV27 TGTGCCAGCAGTGCACCCCCGACAGGGAAGGACACCGGGGAGCTGTTTTTT CASSAPPTGKDTGELFF
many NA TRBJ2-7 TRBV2 TGTGCCAGCAGTGGCCATAAGGACATCCACGAGCAGTACTTC CASSGHKDIHEQYF
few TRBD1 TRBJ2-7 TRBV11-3 TGTGCCAGCAGCGGACAGGGTGGTTACGAGCAGTACTTC CASSGQGGYEQYF
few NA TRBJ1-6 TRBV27 TGTGCCAGCAGCGGGATGGGTAATTCACCCCTCCACTTT CASSGMGNSPLHF
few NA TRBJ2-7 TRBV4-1 TGCGCCAGCAGCCAACCTGAAGGGGGCTACGAGCAGTACTTC CASSQPEGGYEQYF